This T cell receptor (beta chain) derives from a study of cytomegalovirus exposure and HLA in healthy donors. Study at large: Of all 400 or so donors who were genotyped, about 84% belonged to the Caucasian-associated ancestry cluster.

This clone was detected only once. Its antigen is currently unknown. Study observations and caveats: TCR beta V- and J-gene trimming was later associated with a missense DCLRE1C variant.

In the PCR, 60 Vbeta and 13 Jbeta primers were used. Profiling relied on immunoSEQ multiplex PCR, and the TCRdb table lists in-frame clones only, not all of them. Of about 100,000 clones in the sample, roughly 80% were seen once. Healthy bone marrow donors supplied every sample. V was trimmed by 6 bases and J by 6 bases, leaving 15 bases between them. Germline values: CDR1 SNHLY, CDR2 FYNNEI. The CDR3 is made up of 14 amino acids. The rearrangement links TRBV2 to TRBJ1-5, with D possibly matching TRBD1 (5 bases). This sequence originates from a man between 40 and 49 years old in good health and CMV-seropositive. The sample was PBMCs. The CDR3 region has the DNA TGTGCCAGCAGCGGGCAGACAGACGCTCAGCCCCAGCATTTT. Its protein is CASSGQTDAQPQHF.